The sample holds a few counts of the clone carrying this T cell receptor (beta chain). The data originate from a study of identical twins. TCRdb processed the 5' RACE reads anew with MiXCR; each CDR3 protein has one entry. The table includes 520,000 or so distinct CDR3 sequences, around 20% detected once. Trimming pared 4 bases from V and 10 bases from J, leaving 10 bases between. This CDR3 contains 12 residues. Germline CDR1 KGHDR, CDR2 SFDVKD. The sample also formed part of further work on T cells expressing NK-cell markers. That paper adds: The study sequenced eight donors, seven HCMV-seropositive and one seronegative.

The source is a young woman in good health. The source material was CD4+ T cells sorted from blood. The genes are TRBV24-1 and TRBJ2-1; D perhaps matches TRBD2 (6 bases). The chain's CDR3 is CATSDPGREQFF. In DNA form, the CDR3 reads TGTGCCACCAGTGACCCGGGGAGGGAGCAGTTCTTC.